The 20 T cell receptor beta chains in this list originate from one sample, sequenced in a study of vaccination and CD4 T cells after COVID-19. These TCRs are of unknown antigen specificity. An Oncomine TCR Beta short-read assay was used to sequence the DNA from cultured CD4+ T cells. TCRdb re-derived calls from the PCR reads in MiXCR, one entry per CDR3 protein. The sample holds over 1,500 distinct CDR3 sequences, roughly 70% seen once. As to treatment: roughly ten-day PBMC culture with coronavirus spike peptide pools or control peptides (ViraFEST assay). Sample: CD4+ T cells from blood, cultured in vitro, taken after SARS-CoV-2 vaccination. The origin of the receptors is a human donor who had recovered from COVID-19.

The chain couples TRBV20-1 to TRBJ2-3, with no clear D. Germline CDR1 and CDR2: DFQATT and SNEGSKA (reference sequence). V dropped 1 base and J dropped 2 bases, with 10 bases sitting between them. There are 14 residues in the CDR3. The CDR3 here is CSARAGFYTDTQYF. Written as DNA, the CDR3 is TGCAGTGCTAGAGCAGGATTCTACACAGATACGCAGTATTTT.

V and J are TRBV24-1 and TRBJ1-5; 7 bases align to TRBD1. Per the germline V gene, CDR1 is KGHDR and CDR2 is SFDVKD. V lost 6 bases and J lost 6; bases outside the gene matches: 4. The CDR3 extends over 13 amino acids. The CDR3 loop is CATSRQGGQPQHF. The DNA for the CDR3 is TGTGCCACCAGTCGACAGGGAGGTCAGCCCCAGCATTTT.

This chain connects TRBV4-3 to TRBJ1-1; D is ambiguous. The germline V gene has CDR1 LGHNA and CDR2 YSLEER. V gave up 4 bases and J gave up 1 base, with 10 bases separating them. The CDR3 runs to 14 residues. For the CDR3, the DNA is TGCGCCAGCAGCCGATACACCGAGAACACTGAAGCTTTCTTT. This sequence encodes CASSRYTENTEAFF.

The CDR3 loop reads CASSPPGTINEQYF. CDR3 coding DNA: TGTGCCAGCAGCCCACCCGGGACAATTAACGAGCAGTACTTC. The gene calls are TRBV7-2 and TRBJ2-7; D may be TRBD1 (6 bases). Germline V lookup: CDR1 SGHTA, CDR2 FQGNSA. This CDR3 contains 14 residues. Trimming stripped 5 bases from V and 5 bases from J, with 16 bases between.

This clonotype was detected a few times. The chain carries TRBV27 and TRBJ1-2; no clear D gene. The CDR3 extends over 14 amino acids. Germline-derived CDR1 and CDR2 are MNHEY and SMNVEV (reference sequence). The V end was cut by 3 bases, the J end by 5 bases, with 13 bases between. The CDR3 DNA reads TGTGCCAGCAGTTTTGACGGAACGGGTTATGGCTACACCTTC. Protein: CASSFDGTGYGYTF.

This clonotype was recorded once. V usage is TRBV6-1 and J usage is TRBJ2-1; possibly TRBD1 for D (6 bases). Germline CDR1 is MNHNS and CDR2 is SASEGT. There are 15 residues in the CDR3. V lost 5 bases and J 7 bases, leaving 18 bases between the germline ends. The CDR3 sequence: CASSPWDMTVNEQFF. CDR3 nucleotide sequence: TGTGCCAGCAGTCCCTGGGACATGACGGTGAATGAGCAGTTCTTC.

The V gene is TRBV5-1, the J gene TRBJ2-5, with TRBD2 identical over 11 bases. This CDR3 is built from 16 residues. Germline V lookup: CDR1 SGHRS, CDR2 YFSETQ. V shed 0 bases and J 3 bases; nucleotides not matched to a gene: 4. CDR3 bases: TGCGCCAGCAGCTTGGTTACTAGCGGGAGCGAAGAGACCCAGTACTTC. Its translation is CASSLVTSGSEETQYF.

CDR3 coding DNA: TGCAGTGCTAGGAGGACTAGCGGGAGGGCCTACGAGCAGTACTTC. Protein sequence: CSARRTSGRAYEQYF. This rearrangement joins TRBV20-1 to TRBJ2-7; 15 nucleotides agree with TRBD2. CDR3 length equals 15 residues. The ends lost 3 bases at V and 2 bases at J; junction bases unmatched: 2. The germline V gene has CDR1 DFQATT and CDR2 SNEGSKA (reference sequence).

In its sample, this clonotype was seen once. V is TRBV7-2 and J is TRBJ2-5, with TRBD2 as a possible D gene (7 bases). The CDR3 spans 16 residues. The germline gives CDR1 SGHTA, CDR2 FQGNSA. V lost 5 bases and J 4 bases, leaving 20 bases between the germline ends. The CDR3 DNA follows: TGTGCCAGCAGCCCCCCGGGGGGCAGGGTGAGAGAGACCCAGTACTTC. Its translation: CASSPPGGRVRETQYF.

The DNA of the CDR3 is TGCAGTGCTAAAGAGGGAGGGGCGGAGGAGACCCAGTACTTC. Residues: CSAKEGGAEETQYF. J is TRBJ2-5 and V is TRBV20-1; 7 positions agree with TRBD2. V lost 4 bases and J lost 5; bases outside the gene matches: 10. The length of the CDR3 is 14 residues. The germline gives CDR1 DFQATT, CDR2 SNEGSKA (reference sequence).

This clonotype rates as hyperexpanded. The CDR3 DNA follows: TGCAGTGCTAGAGATTGGACAGTTGGCACAGATACGCAGTATTTT. As protein: CSARDWTVGTDTQYF. The chain couples TRBV20-1 to TRBJ2-3; D perhaps matches TRBD1 (6 bases). The CDR3 has 15 residues. V lost 0 bases, J lost 1 base, and 11 bases lay in between. Germline assignment: CDR1 DFQATT and CDR2 SNEGSKA (reference sequence).

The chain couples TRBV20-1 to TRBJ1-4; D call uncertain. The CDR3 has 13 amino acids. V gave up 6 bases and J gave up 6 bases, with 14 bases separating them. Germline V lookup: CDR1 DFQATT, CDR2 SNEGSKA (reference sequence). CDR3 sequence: CSASRADDEKLFF. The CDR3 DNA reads TGCAGTGCGAGTAGGGCTGACGATGAAAAACTGTTTTTT.

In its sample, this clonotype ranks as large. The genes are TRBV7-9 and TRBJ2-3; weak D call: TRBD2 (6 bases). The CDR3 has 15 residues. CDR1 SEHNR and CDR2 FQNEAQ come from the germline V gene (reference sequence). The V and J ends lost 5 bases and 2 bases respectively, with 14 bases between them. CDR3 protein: CASSDIGRNTDTQYF. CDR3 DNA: TGTGCCAGCAGCGATATCGGGAGAAACACAGATACGCAGTATTTT.

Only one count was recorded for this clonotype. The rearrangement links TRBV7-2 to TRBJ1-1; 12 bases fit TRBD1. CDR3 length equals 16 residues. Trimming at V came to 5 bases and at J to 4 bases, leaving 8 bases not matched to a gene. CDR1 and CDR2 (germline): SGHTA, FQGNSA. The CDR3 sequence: CASSHGTGGWGTEAFF. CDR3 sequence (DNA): TGTGCCAGCAGCCATGGGACAGGGGGCTGGGGCACTGAAGCTTTCTTT.

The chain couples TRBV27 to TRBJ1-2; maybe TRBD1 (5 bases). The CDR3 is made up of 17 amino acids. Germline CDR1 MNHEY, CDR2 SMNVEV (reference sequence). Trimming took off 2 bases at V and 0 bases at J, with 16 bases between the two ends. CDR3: CASSLKYGGVANYGYTF. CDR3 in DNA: TGTGCCAGCAGTTTAAAGTACGGGGGGGTTGCTAACTATGGCTACACCTTC.

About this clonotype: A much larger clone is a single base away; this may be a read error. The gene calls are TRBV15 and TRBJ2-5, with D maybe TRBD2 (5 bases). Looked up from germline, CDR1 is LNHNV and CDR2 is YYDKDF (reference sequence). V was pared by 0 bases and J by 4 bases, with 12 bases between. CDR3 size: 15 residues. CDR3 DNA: TGTGCCACCAGCAGAGATCGATCGGGAAGAGAGACCCAGTACTTC. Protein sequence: CATSRDRSGRETQYF.

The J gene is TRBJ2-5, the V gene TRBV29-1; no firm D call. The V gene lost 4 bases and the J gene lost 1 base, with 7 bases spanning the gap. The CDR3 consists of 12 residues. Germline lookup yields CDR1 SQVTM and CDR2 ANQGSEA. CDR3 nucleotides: TGCAGCGTTGTTGGGCTCCAAGAGACCCAGTACTTC. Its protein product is CSVVGLQETQYF.

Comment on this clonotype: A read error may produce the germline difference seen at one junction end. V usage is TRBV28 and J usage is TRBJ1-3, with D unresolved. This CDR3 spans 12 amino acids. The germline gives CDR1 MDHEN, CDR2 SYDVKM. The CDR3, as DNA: TGTGCCAGCAGATTATCTGGAAACACCATATATTTT. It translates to CASRLSGNTIYF.

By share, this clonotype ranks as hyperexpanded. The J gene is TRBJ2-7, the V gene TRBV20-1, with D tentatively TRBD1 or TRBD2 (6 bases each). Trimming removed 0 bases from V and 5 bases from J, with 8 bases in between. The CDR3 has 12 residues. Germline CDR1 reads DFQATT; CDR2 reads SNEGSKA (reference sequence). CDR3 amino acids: CSARDRGDEQYF. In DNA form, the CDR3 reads TGCAGTGCTAGAGATAGGGGGGACGAGCAGTACTTC.

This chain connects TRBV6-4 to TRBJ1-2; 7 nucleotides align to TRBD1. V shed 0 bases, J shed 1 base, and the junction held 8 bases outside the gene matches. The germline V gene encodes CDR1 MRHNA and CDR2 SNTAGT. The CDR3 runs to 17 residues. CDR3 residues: CASSDSPGQTNNYGYTF. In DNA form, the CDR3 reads TGTGCCAGCAGTGACTCACCGGGACAGACTAATAACTATGGCTACACCTTC.